This T cell receptor beta chain is drawn from a study of control samples from healthy donors and cancer patients. The CDR3 is made up of 15 amino acids. V lost 3 bases and J 2 bases, leaving 12 bases between the germline ends. Germline V gene lookup returns CDR1 KGHSH and CDR2 LQKENI. Clones were sequenced by immunoSEQ multiplex PCR, and TCRdb holds only the in-frame ones, with some missing. The repertoire holds around 200,000 clones, over 80% seen once, with over 1.1% in the top ten. The sequenced sample consisted of blood. The genes are TRBV18 and TRBJ2-3; D perhaps matches TRBD1 (6 bases). This clonotype originated in a young man in good health. This CDR3 is CASSPRQENTDTQYF. As DNA, the CDR3 is TGTGCCAGCTCACCCCGACAGGAGAACACAGATACGCAGTATTTT.